This TCR beta chain was captured by sequencing in a study of T cells in Graves' hyperthyroidism and ophthalmopathy. The overall study: Pretreatment peripheral blood was obtained at initial diagnosis.

As to this clonotype: The antigen remains undetermined.

The TCR beta CDR3 regions underwent amplification using RNA transcripts as the source. The HTBI set primed first-round TCR CDR3 RT-PCR. TCRdb recomputed calls from the multiplex PCR reads with MiXCR, one row per CDR3 protein. The data show 690,000 or so distinct CDR3 sequences, with about 19% seen just once and 16% held by the top ten. General study results and limits: Ophthalmopathy prediction by the model preceded onset by a median approximately six months. Separation of ophthalmopathy from stable hyperthyroidism was achieved by a 13 V-J model. The majority of expanded thyroid clonotypes above 0.001 also appeared in blood.

The CDR3 is 15 amino acids. V was clipped by 7 bases and J by 0 bases, with 15 bases between them. The sequencing input was blood. The receptor's source is a woman aged 45 to 65 with Graves' hyperthyroidism that later progressed to Graves' ophthalmopathy. This rearrangement joins TRBV12-3 or TRBV12-4 to TRBJ2-5; tentatively, D is TRBD1 (5 bases). Here the CDR3 DNA reads TGTGCCAGCACCTCGGACAACACGTACCAAGAGACCCAGTACTTC. As protein: CASTSDNTYQETQYF.